Following are 30 T cell receptor beta chains from one sample sequenced in a study of neoadjuvant anti-PD-1 for oral cavity cancer. Measured with immunoSEQ multiplex PCR; TCRdb has only the in-frame clones, and not every one. Here the sample spans approximately 45,000 clones, roughly 77% being singletons. The time point denotes: after neoadjuvant nivolumab, at surgical resection. This specimen was PBMCs, taken after nivolumab (anti-PD-1) treatment. Receptors originate from a person aged 40-85 years with oral cavity squamous cell carcinoma.

The V and J genes are TRBV11-2 and TRBJ2-4; D could derive from TRBD1 or TRBD2 (7 bases each). The V end lost 5 bases, the J end lost 0 bases, and 17 bases lay between the germline ends. Germline CDR1 SGHAT, CDR2 FQNNGV. The CDR3 spans 17 residues. The CDR3 DNA follows: TGTGCCAGCAGCCCCCCAGGGGGGGTTGTAGCCAAAAACATTCAGTACTTC. Its translation is CASSPPGGVVAKNIQYF. Filled out from reference TRBV11-2 and TRBJ2-4, the complete variable domain reads EAGVAQSPRYKIIEKRQSVAFWCNPISGHATLYWYQQILGQGPKLLIQFQNNGVVDDSQLPKDRFSAERLKGVDSTLKIQPAKLEDSAVYLCASSPPGGVVAKNIQYFGAGTRLSVL.

The genes are TRBV9 and TRBJ1-3; the D is unclear. The germline gives CDR1 SGDLS, CDR2 YYNGEE. V was cut by 4 bases and J by 0 bases, with 2 bases left in between. The CDR3 has 12 amino acids. The DNA of the CDR3 is TGTGCCAGCAGCACCTCTGGAAACACCATATATTTT. Amino acids: CASSTSGNTIYF.

This clone turned up a few times. The chain uses TRBV5-1 and TRBJ1-5, with 7 nucleotides matching TRBD1. V was pared by 0 bases and J by 2 bases, with 5 bases of the junction left unmatched. The CDR3 consists of 16 residues. Germline loops: CDR1 SGHRS, CDR2 YFSETQ. The CDR3, as DNA: TGCGCCAGCAGCTTGGTGCCCGGACAGGGCAATCAGCCCCAGCATTTT. This encodes CASSLVPGQGNQPQHF.

The gene calls are TRBV19 and TRBJ2-1; 9 nucleotides agree with TRBD2. Germline CDR1 LNHDA, CDR2 SQIVND (reference sequence). V was pared by 2 bases and J by 6 bases, with 2 bases of the junction left unmatched. The CDR3 length is 14 residues. Here the CDR3 DNA reads TGTGCCAGTAGTATACTAGCGGGGAGCAATGAGCAGTTCTTC. It codes for CASSILAGSNEQFF.

J is TRBJ2-7 and V is TRBV2; D is uncertain. Germline CDR1 SNHLY, CDR2 FYNNEI. CDR3 size: 13 residues. V was cut by 6 bases and J by 5 bases, with 14 bases left in between. CDR3 protein: CASRFDPRDEQYF. The CDR3 bases are TGTGCCAGCAGATTCGATCCGCGCGACGAGCAGTACTTC.

The chain joins TRBV5-1 to TRBJ1-5, with 8 bases matching TRBD1. The junction had 2 bases not matched to a gene; V was cut back by 4 bases and J by 2 bases. The CDR3 contains 14 residues. CDR1 SGHRS and CDR2 YFSETQ come from the germline V gene. The CDR3 bases are TGCGCCAGCAGCCCGGGACAGGGCAATCAGCCCCAGCATTTT. The encoded protein is CASSPGQGNQPQHF.

V usage is TRBV5-1 and J usage is TRBJ1-6, with a weak D call TRBD1 (5 bases). This CDR3 is 15 amino acids long. CDR1 is SGHRS, CDR2 YFSETQ, per germline. The germline V and J ends were trimmed by 2 bases and 10 bases, with 16 bases remaining between them. CDR3 sequence (DNA): TGCGCCAGCAGCTTTGGGGTAGGGGCCCGGTCACCCCTCCACTTT. Its protein product is CASSFGVGARSPLHF.

The CDR3 protein is CASTRGTGRNSQETQYF. The DNA of the CDR3 is TGCGCCAGCACCAGGGGGACAGGGCGAAACTCTCAAGAGACCCAGTACTTC. The chain has TRBV5-1 and TRBJ2-5, with 9 positions matching TRBD1. V shed 6 bases, J shed 2 bases, and the junction held 14 bases outside the gene matches. This CDR3 region has 17 residues. The germline CDR1 and CDR2 sequences are SGHRS and YFSETQ.

The V gene is TRBV29-1, the J gene TRBJ2-7; 7 bases fit TRBD1. V shed 6 bases and J 5 bases; nucleotides not matched to a gene: 10. The germline gives CDR1 SQVTM, CDR2 ANQGSEA. The length of the CDR3 is 13 residues. This chain's CDR3 is CSVRRDSADEQYF. CDR3 DNA sequence: TGCAGCGTGCGACGGGACAGTGCTGACGAGCAGTACTTC.

This chain links TRBV2 with TRBJ1-4; D possibly corresponds to TRBD1 (5 bases). Trimming shortened V by 6 bases and J by 4 bases, and 18 bases separated the two germline ends. The CDR3 has 16 residues. Germline CDR1 SNHLY, CDR2 FYNNEI. The CDR3 DNA is TGTGCCAGCAGGCCCAACCTGGGGGGGAATAATGAAAAACTGTTTTTT. Amino acid sequence: CASRPNLGGNNEKLFF.

The chain employs TRBV28 and TRBJ1-2, with D possibly matching TRBD1 (5 bases). With 4 bases removed from V and 7 bases from J, the gap between germline ends came to 13 bases. The germline CDR1 and CDR2 sequences are MDHEN and SYDVKM. This CDR3 contains 13 residues. The CDR3 here is CASSSAGNPGYTF. The CDR3, as DNA: TGTGCCAGCAGTTCTGCAGGGAACCCTGGCTACACCTTC.

CDR3 loop: CASSSRGDNYGYTF. The CDR3 DNA reads TGTGCCAGCAGCTCAAGGGGTGATAACTATGGCTACACCTTC. The V call is TRBV5-4, the J call TRBJ1-2, with a weak D call TRBD1 (5 bases). Germline V gene lookup returns CDR1 SGHNT and CDR2 YYREEE (reference sequence). Trimming took off 3 bases at V and 1 base at J, with 10 bases between the two ends. CDR3 length: 14 residues.

The CDR3 coding sequence is TGTGCCAGCAGGGAGTCGGGGGAGCAGTACTTC. As protein: CASRESGEQYF. The V call is TRBV6-1, the J call TRBJ2-7, with D perhaps matching TRBD2 (5 bases). Germline CDR1 reads MNHNS; CDR2 reads SASEGT. CDR3 length equals 11 residues. Between the trimmed V and J ends, which lost 6 bases and 7 bases, there was a span of 10 bases.

In this sample, this clone turned up once. The chain has TRBV19 and TRBJ2-7, with 13 bases lining up with TRBD2. Germline V CDR1 and CDR2: LNHDA, SQIVND (reference sequence). Trimming at V came to 4 bases and at J to 4 bases, leaving 4 bases not matched to a gene. The CDR3 loop spans 15 amino acids. In nucleotides, the CDR3 is TGTGCCAGTAGTAAGGGGACTAGCGGGGCTTACGAGCAGTACTTC. Its protein product is CASSKGTSGAYEQYF.

The chain employs TRBV5-1 and TRBJ2-5, with D perhaps matching TRBD2 (7 bases). Germline loops: CDR1 SGHRS, CDR2 YFSETQ. Trimming took 2 bases from V and 5 from J, leaving 10 bases between them. This CDR3 is 13 amino acids long. The CDR3 sequence: CASSLRGGETQYF. CDR3 coding DNA: TGCGCCAGCAGCTTAAGGGGGGGCGAGACCCAGTACTTC.

The rearrangement joins TRBV5-1 to TRBJ2-7; D perhaps matches TRBD2 (5 bases). Germline lookup yields CDR1 SGHRS and CDR2 YFSETQ. The V end was cut by 4 bases, the J end by 1 base, with 12 bases between. This CDR3 contains 14 residues. The CDR3 DNA sequence: TGCGCCAGCAGCGCCTCGGGAACATCCTACGAGCAGTACTTC. Translating gives CASSASGTSYEQYF.

About this clone: Additional DNA sequences in this sample encode the identical CDR3. The rearrangement links TRBV30 to TRBJ1-1; TRBD1 is a possible D gene (6 bases). This CDR3 region has 13 residues. Trimming stripped 3 bases from V and 1 base from J, with 9 bases between. CDR1 is GTSNPN, CDR2 SVGIG, per germline (reference sequence). CDR3 region: CAWRGAGNTEAFF. Written as DNA, the CDR3 is TGTGCCTGGAGGGGGGCGGGGAACACTGAAGCTTTCTTT.

The chain carries TRBV6-1 and TRBJ1-4; D is unclear. The germline CDR1 and CDR2 sequences are MNHNS and SASEGT. The CDR3 extends over 14 amino acids. V gave up 2 bases and J gave up 8 bases, with 12 bases separating them. DNA of the CDR3: TGTGCCAGCAGTGAAATCTGGCAGGCGGAAAAACTGTTTTTT. Translation: CASSEIWQAEKLFF.

This chain connects TRBV28 to TRBJ1-4, with 7 bases aligning to TRBD1. The V gene's germline CDR1 is MDHEN and CDR2 SYDVKM. The CDR3 length is 16 residues. After removal of 5 bases from V and 3 bases from J, the junction contained 9 bases not matched to a gene. CDR3 sequence: CASSLTPGTANEKLFF. The CDR3 DNA is TGTGCCAGCAGTCTCACCCCCGGGACAGCTAATGAAAAACTGTTTTTT.

CDR3 DNA: TGCGCCAGCAGCCAACTAGCGGGAGGTTCCTACGAGCAGTACTTC. Translation gives CASSQLAGGSYEQYF. The rearrangement links TRBV4-1 to TRBJ2-7; 11 nucleotides match TRBD2. Per germline, CDR1 MGHRA and CDR2 YSYEKL. The CDR3 is made up of 15 amino acids. Losses at the gene ends were 2 bases for V and 1 base for J; bases not matched to a gene: 1.

The rearrangement uses TRBV20-1 and TRBJ2-5, with D unresolved. CDR3 length equals 11 residues. V was clipped by 0 bases and J by 5 bases, with 4 bases between them. CDR1 and CDR2 (germline): DFQATT, SNEGSKA (reference sequence). CDR3 loop: CSAREGETQYF. The CDR3, as DNA: TGCAGTGCTAGAGAGGGGGAGACCCAGTACTTC.

J is TRBJ2-7 and V is TRBV7-2; possible D gene TRBD1, 5 bases. Germline assignment: CDR1 SGHTA and CDR2 FQGNSA. The CDR3 is 15 residues long. V shed 1 base and J shed 6 bases, with 16 bases lying between them. The CDR3 spells CASSLGHRTLAEQYF. CDR3 nucleotide sequence: TGTGCCAGCAGCTTAGGTCACAGGACCCTCGCCGAGCAGTACTTC. The variable domain in full, with the rest retrieved from reference TRBV7-2 and TRBJ2-7, is GAGVSQSPSNKVTEKGKDVELRCDPISGHTALYWYRQSLGQGLEFLIYFQGNSAPDKSGLPSDRFSAERTGGSVSTLTIQRTQQEDSAVYLCASSLGHRTLAEQYFGPGTRLTVT.

The V gene is TRBV18, the J gene TRBJ2-3, with D possibly TRBD2 on 5 matching bases. Trimming removed 0 bases at V and 4 bases at J, with 5 bases between. This CDR3 is built from 13 residues. The germline gives CDR1 KGHSH, CDR2 LQKENI. CDR3 DNA sequence: TGTGCCAGCTCACCACCGGAGGCAGATACGCAGTATTTT. It encodes CASSPPEADTQYF.

The chain's CDR3 is CATRPQDGNTEAFF. In DNA form, the CDR3 reads TGTGCCACCCGACCCCAGGATGGGAACACTGAAGCTTTCTTT. The chain has TRBV28 and TRBJ1-1; D is unclear. Germline V CDR1 and CDR2: MDHEN, SYDVKM. Trimming removed 10 bases from V and 1 base from J, with 16 bases in between. There are 14 residues in the CDR3.

The chain is built from TRBV5-1 and TRBJ1-1; no firm D call. Germline V lookup: CDR1 SGHRS, CDR2 YFSETQ. The CDR3 length is 15 residues. V lost 4 bases to trimming and J lost 6 bases, with 19 bases between them. CDR3 sequence: CASSAAGLGGAEAFF. For the CDR3, the DNA is TGCGCCAGCAGCGCCGCCGGCCTCGGTGGAGCTGAAGCTTTCTTT. The full variable domain, rest sourced from reference TRBV5-1 and TRBJ1-1, is KAGVTQTPRYLIKTRGQQVTLSCSPISGHRSVSWYQQTPGQGLQFLFEYFSETQRNKGNFPGRFSGRQFSNSRSEMNVSTLELGDSALYLCASSAAGLGGAEAFFGQGTRLTVV.

The chain combines TRBV7-2 with TRBJ2-7; TRBD2 agrees at 7 bases. Trimming removed 6 bases from V and 5 bases from J; junction bases left unmatched: 7. Germline V gene lookup returns CDR1 SGHTA and CDR2 FQGNSA. CDR3 length: 13 amino acids. The CDR3 here is CASSKRGGHEQYF. As DNA, the CDR3 is TGTGCCAGCAGTAAGCGCGGGGGTCACGAGCAGTACTTC.

This chain joins TRBV11-1 and TRBJ1-1; D call uncertain. The germline gives CDR1 SGHAT, CDR2 FQDESV (reference sequence). The CDR3 has 14 amino acids. The V and J ends lost 5 bases and 2 bases respectively, with 12 bases between them. This chain's CDR3 is CASSLSGPNTEAFF. The DNA for the CDR3 is TGTGCCAGCAGCCTTTCTGGCCCTAACACTGAAGCTTTCTTT.

The V call is TRBV6-5, the J call TRBJ1-4; the D gene is possibly TRBD1 (6 bases). The germline V and J ends were trimmed by 7 bases and 7 bases, with 16 bases remaining between them. Per germline, CDR1 MNHEY and CDR2 SVGAGI. CDR3 length equals 14 residues. CDR3 sequence reads: CASKSYRAGEKLFF. For the CDR3, the DNA is TGTGCCAGCAAGTCCTACAGGGCTGGTGAAAAACTGTTTTTT.

The chain has TRBV2 and TRBJ1-1, with 7 bases aligning to TRBD1. The CDR3 contains 18 residues. V lost 5 bases, J lost 1 base, and 16 bases stayed unmatched. Germline CDR1 reads SNHLY; CDR2 reads FYNNEI. CDR3 region: CASSNPSATGRGNTEAFF. CDR3 nucleotide sequence: TGTGCCAGCAGTAACCCCTCCGCGACAGGGAGGGGGAACACTGAAGCTTTCTTT.

The chain couples TRBV5-1 to TRBJ2-1; TRBD2 matches at 10 bases. V shed 4 bases, J shed 4 bases, and the junction held 8 bases outside the gene matches. The germline V gene has CDR1 SGHRS and CDR2 YFSETQ. CDR3 length: 16 residues. The CDR3 reads CASSPATSGKYNEQFF. The CDR3 DNA reads TGCGCCAGCAGCCCCGCTACTAGCGGGAAATACAATGAGCAGTTCTTC.